A selection of T cell receptor beta chains follows, all from one sample in a study of shared clonotypes between healthy human individuals. TCRdb's copy holds only in-frame clones and misses some; the assay was immunoSEQ multiplex PCR. This sample has about 600,000 clones, with 97% found just once. The sequenced sample was naive CD4+ T cells sorted from blood. These receptors were obtained from a woman aged 25 to 39 in good health. Each CDR3 is given with its conserved first and last residue. D genes are given only for firm matches. Size tells how often a clone was seen (once, few, many) or the class of an expanded clone, and some rows leave it out.

abundance: -
d_gene: -
v_gene: TRBV28
j_gene: TRBJ2-7
CDR3nt: TGTGCCAGCAGCCGACCCCAAAGGATCGTCCACGAGCAGTACTTC
CDR3aa: CASSRPQRIVHEQYF

abundance: -
d_gene: -
v_gene: TRBV11-2
j_gene: TRBJ2-7
CDR3nt: TGTGCCAGCAGCCATGACTGGGGAACCTACGAGCAGTACTTC
CDR3aa: CASSHDWGTYEQYF

abundance: once
d_gene: -
v_gene: TRBV2
j_gene: TRBJ1-5
CDR3nt: TGTGCCAGCGCCCTGGCTGCTCCAGATCAGCCCCAGCATTTT
CDR3aa: CASALAAPDQPQHF

abundance: -
d_gene: -
v_gene: TRBV5-1
j_gene: TRBJ2-2
CDR3nt: TGCGCCAGCAGCCCCACAGCAGGGGCAAACACCGGGGAGCTGTTTTTT
CDR3aa: CASSPTAGANTGELFF

abundance: -
d_gene: TRBD1
v_gene: TRBV11-1
j_gene: TRBJ2-7
CDR3nt: TGTGCCAGCCGGAGACTGACAGGGGCTCCCTACGAGCAGTACTTC
CDR3aa: CASRRLTGAPYEQYF

abundance: -
d_gene: -
v_gene: TRBV30
j_gene: TRBJ2-5
CDR3nt: TGTGCCTGGGCCAGGGGTCTCATTCCAGAGACCCAGTACTTC
CDR3aa: CAWARGLIPETQYF

abundance: -
d_gene: -
v_gene: TRBV5-1
j_gene: TRBJ2-7
CDR3nt: TGCGCCAGCAGCTCACAGCCCTCCAAGAACGAGCAGTACTTC
CDR3aa: CASSSQPSKNEQYF

abundance: -
d_gene: TRBD2
v_gene: TRBV5-1
j_gene: TRBJ2-1
CDR3nt: TGCGCCAGCAAATTAGGTCTAGCGGGAGATGAGCAGTTCTTC
CDR3aa: CASKLGLAGDEQFF

abundance: -
d_gene: TRBD2
v_gene: TRBV7-9
j_gene: TRBJ2-1
CDR3nt: TGTGCCAGCAGCCCTACCGCGGGAGCGGGTGGCAATGAGCAGTTCTTC
CDR3aa: CASSPTAGAGGNEQFF

abundance: -
d_gene: -
v_gene: TRBV19
j_gene: TRBJ1-5
CDR3nt: TGTGCCAGTAGTATAAGGCTTCTGGGTAGAGATGATCAGCCCCAGCATTTT
CDR3aa: CASSIRLLGRDDQPQHF

abundance: -
d_gene: -
v_gene: TRBV29-1
j_gene: TRBJ2-1
CDR3nt: TGCAGCGTTGTTGTCTCCTACAATGAGCAGTTCTTC
CDR3aa: CSVVVSYNEQFF

abundance: -
d_gene: -
v_gene: TRBV27
j_gene: TRBJ2-1
CDR3nt: TGTGCCAGCAGTTCCCGGGACGCCACGGGGAATGAGCAGTTCTTC
CDR3aa: CASSSRDATGNEQFF

abundance: -
d_gene: -
v_gene: TRBV4-3
j_gene: TRBJ2-3
CDR3nt: TGCGCCAGCAGGGAAGCGGGCAGGAGCGTAGATACGCAGTATTTT
CDR3aa: CASREAGRSVDTQYF

abundance: -
d_gene: -
v_gene: TRBV2
j_gene: TRBJ2-3
CDR3nt: TGTGCCAGCAGGTCGAGCGGGTCTAGCACAGATACGCAGTATTTT
CDR3aa: CASRSSGSSTDTQYF

abundance: -
d_gene: TRBD2
v_gene: TRBV6-5
j_gene: TRBJ2-5
CDR3nt: TGTGCCAGCAGTTACAGGACTAGATGGGAGACCCAGTACTTC
CDR3aa: CASSYRTRWETQYF

abundance: once
d_gene: -
v_gene: TRBV2
j_gene: TRBJ1-3
CDR3nt: TGTGCCAGCAGTGAACAGACTTTCCCTGGAAACACCATATATTTT
CDR3aa: CASSEQTFPGNTIYF

abundance: once
d_gene: TRBD2
v_gene: TRBV7-9
j_gene: TRBJ2-2
CDR3nt: TGTGCCAGCAGGAGGACGGGAGGGGGTTTTCATGACACCGGGGAGCTGTTTTTT
CDR3aa: CASRRTGGGFHDTGELFF

abundance: -
d_gene: -
v_gene: TRBV9
j_gene: TRBJ1-3
CDR3nt: TGTGCCAGCACTCAGAGTGCCTTCTCTGGAAACACCATATATTTT
CDR3aa: CASTQSAFSGNTIYF

abundance: -
d_gene: -
v_gene: TRBV28
j_gene: TRBJ1-4
CDR3nt: TGTGCCAGCAGTCCCGGCCTCAATGAAAAACTGTTTTTT
CDR3aa: CASSPGLNEKLFF

abundance: -
d_gene: TRBD1
v_gene: TRBV27
j_gene: TRBJ2-2
CDR3nt: TGTGCCAGCAGTTCCCTGACAGGGGTTGGCGTGGAGCTGTTTTTT
CDR3aa: CASSSLTGVGVELFF

abundance: -
d_gene: -
v_gene: TRBV9
j_gene: TRBJ2-1
CDR3nt: TGTGCCAGCAGCGTTAGCGGAAGCTCCTACAATGAGCAGTTCTTC
CDR3aa: CASSVSGSSYNEQFF

abundance: -
d_gene: -
v_gene: TRBV28
j_gene: TRBJ2-3
CDR3nt: TGTGCCAGCAATGGACAGAGCACAGATACGCAGTATTTT
CDR3aa: CASNGQSTDTQYF

abundance: -
d_gene: TRBD1
v_gene: TRBV15
j_gene: TRBJ2-3
CDR3nt: TGTGCCACCAGCAGAGGGAATAAAGGACAGGGTGGCACAGATACGCAGTATTTT
CDR3aa: CATSRGNKGQGGTDTQYF

abundance: -
d_gene: TRBD1
v_gene: TRBV14
j_gene: TRBJ1-2
CDR3nt: TGTGCCAGCAGCCTACAGGGGGCTGGCGGCTACACCTTC
CDR3aa: CASSLQGAGGYTF

abundance: -
d_gene: -
v_gene: TRBV5-6
j_gene: TRBJ2-5
CDR3nt: TGTGCCAGCAGCTTGGTTGGGTCCGGGCAAGAGACCCAGTACTTC
CDR3aa: CASSLVGSGQETQYF

abundance: -
d_gene: -
v_gene: TRBV19
j_gene: TRBJ2-7
CDR3nt: TGTGCCAGTAGTGTGGACATCCTTGCGTCCTACGAGCAGTACTTC
CDR3aa: CASSVDILASYEQYF

abundance: -
d_gene: -
v_gene: TRBV6-1
j_gene: TRBJ2-7
CDR3nt: TGTGCCAGCCGTAAGGGAGAAAATCGATACGAGCAGTACTTC
CDR3aa: CASRKGENRYEQYF

abundance: -
d_gene: TRBD1
v_gene: TRBV5-1
j_gene: TRBJ2-2
CDR3nt: TGCGCCAGCAGCAGGGTGACAGGGGTAAAAGGCACCGGGGAGCTGTTTTTT
CDR3aa: CASSRVTGVKGTGELFF

abundance: -
d_gene: TRBD1
v_gene: TRBV29-1
j_gene: TRBJ1-1
CDR3nt: TGCAGCGTATCCGGGACAGTGAACACTGAAGCTTTCTTT
CDR3aa: CSVSGTVNTEAFF

abundance: -
d_gene: -
v_gene: TRBV6-5
j_gene: TRBJ2-5
CDR3nt: TGTGCCAGCAGTTACGTGGGAGGGACCCAGTACTTC
CDR3aa: CASSYVGGTQYF

abundance: once
d_gene: TRBD1
v_gene: TRBV11-3
j_gene: TRBJ2-1
CDR3nt: TGTGCCAGCAGCGACAGGGGGGATTACAATGAGCAGTTCTTC
CDR3aa: CASSDRGDYNEQFF

abundance: -
d_gene: -
v_gene: TRBV14
j_gene: TRBJ2-3
CDR3nt: TGTGCCAGCAGCCAAGATTATCGGGCGTTGACAGATACGCAGTATTTT
CDR3aa: CASSQDYRALTDTQYF

abundance: -
d_gene: -
v_gene: TRBV30
j_gene: TRBJ1-4
CDR3nt: TGTGCCTGGAGTCCGCAAAAAGAACTGTTTTTT
CDR3aa: CAWSPQKELFF

abundance: -
d_gene: TRBD1
v_gene: TRBV15
j_gene: TRBJ1-1
CDR3nt: TGTGCCACCAGCAGAGACGGACAGGGGAGGAAGCCTGAAGCTTTCTTT
CDR3aa: CATSRDGQGRKPEAFF

abundance: -
d_gene: -
v_gene: TRBV12-5
j_gene: TRBJ2-3
CDR3nt: TGTGCTAGTGGCTCTGACAGTGGTACGCAGTATTTT
CDR3aa: CASGSDSGTQYF

abundance: -
d_gene: -
v_gene: TRBV28
j_gene: TRBJ1-5
CDR3nt: TGTGCCAGCAGCTCTGACAGAGTTAGCAATCAGCCCCAGCATTTT
CDR3aa: CASSSDRVSNQPQHF

abundance: -
d_gene: -
v_gene: TRBV5-6
j_gene: TRBJ2-7
CDR3nt: TGTGCCAGCAGCTTGGGGGGCGAAGCCTACGAGCAGTACTTC
CDR3aa: CASSLGGEAYEQYF

abundance: -
d_gene: TRBD2
v_gene: TRBV11-2
j_gene: TRBJ2-2
CDR3nt: TGTGCCAGCAGCTTGAGTAGCGGGCACACCGGGGAGCTGTTTTTT
CDR3aa: CASSLSSGHTGELFF

abundance: -
d_gene: TRBD2
v_gene: TRBV5-1
j_gene: TRBJ2-1
CDR3nt: TGCGCCAGCAGCTTGGGACTAGCGGGAGTGTACAATGAGCAGTTCTTC
CDR3aa: CASSLGLAGVYNEQFF

abundance: -
d_gene: -
v_gene: TRBV7-6
j_gene: TRBJ1-1
CDR3nt: TGTGCCAGCAGCCCGGAAACGGGGGGCACTGAAGCTTTCTTT
CDR3aa: CASSPETGGTEAFF

abundance: -
d_gene: TRBD1
v_gene: TRBV6-1
j_gene: TRBJ1-1
CDR3nt: TGTGCCAGCAGGACAGGGGGCGCGGGCACTGAAGCTTTCTTT
CDR3aa: CASRTGGAGTEAFF

abundance: -
d_gene: -
v_gene: TRBV6-5
j_gene: TRBJ2-7
CDR3nt: TGTGCCAGCAGTCGTTTTAGCGGTTACGAGCAGTACTTC
CDR3aa: CASSRFSGYEQYF

abundance: -
d_gene: -
v_gene: TRBV5-1
j_gene: TRBJ2-6
CDR3nt: TGCGCCAGCAGCTCCCACGTCGGATCTGGGGCCAACGTCCTGACTTTC
CDR3aa: CASSSHVGSGANVLTF

abundance: -
d_gene: -
v_gene: TRBV27
j_gene: TRBJ1-6
CDR3nt: TGTGCCAGCACCTCCGGTGGACGGTTAAATTCACCCCTCCACTTT
CDR3aa: CASTSGGRLNSPLHF

abundance: -
d_gene: -
v_gene: TRBV7-9
j_gene: TRBJ1-5
CDR3nt: TGTGCCAGCAGCCCGGAAGGTGGGGGCAATCAGCCCCAGCATTTT
CDR3aa: CASSPEGGGNQPQHF

abundance: -
d_gene: TRBD2
v_gene: TRBV28
j_gene: TRBJ2-3
CDR3nt: TGTGCCAGCAGTTTACGGCTAGCGGGAGTATTTGTGGATACGCAGTATTTT
CDR3aa: CASSLRLAGVFVDTQYF

abundance: -
d_gene: -
v_gene: TRBV4-1
j_gene: TRBJ1-2
CDR3nt: TGCGCCAGCAGCCAAGTGGCAGGGTGGTATGGCTACACCTTC
CDR3aa: CASSQVAGWYGYTF

abundance: -
d_gene: -
v_gene: TRBV2
j_gene: TRBJ1-1
CDR3nt: TGTGCCAGCAGTGGGGCTGAAGCTTTCTTT
CDR3aa: CASSGAEAFF

abundance: once
d_gene: TRBD2
v_gene: TRBV28
j_gene: TRBJ2-1
CDR3nt: TGTGCCAGCAGTCCCCCTAGCGGGAGCTCTAATGAGCAGTTCTTC
CDR3aa: CASSPPSGSSNEQFF

abundance: -
d_gene: -
v_gene: TRBV6-1
j_gene: TRBJ2-7
CDR3nt: TGTGCCAGCAGTGTTGAGGGTCGAGGCGAGCAGTACTTC
CDR3aa: CASSVEGRGEQYF